These 28 T cell receptor beta chains originate from one sample sequenced in a study of CD8 T cells in Susac syndrome. Random hexamers were used to reverse transcribe an amount of roughly 0.5 to 1 ug RNA. TCRdb redid the calling of the immunoSEQ multiplex PCR reads with MiXCR, one entry per CDR3 protein. The data hold about 300,000 distinct CDR3 sequences, with 89% observed a single time. Sequencing was performed on CD8+ T cells from PBMCs. These receptors all stem from a human donor with multiple sclerosis.

The chain couples TRBV2 to TRBJ1-1, with TRBD1 as a possible D gene (6 bases). The CDR3 has 14 amino acids. Germline V gene lookup returns CDR1 SNHLY and CDR2 FYNNEI. Trimming cost V 1 base and J 3 bases, with 9 bases left between them. The CDR3 bases are TGTGCCAGCAGTGAAGTACAGGGATACACTGAAGCTTTCTTT. Protein product: CASSEVQGYTEAFF. The full variable domain, in which reference TRBV2 and TRBJ1-1 provide the parts outside the CDR3, is EPEVTQTPSHQVTQMGQEVILRCVPISNHLYFYWYRQILGQKVEFLVSFYNNEISEKSEIFDDQFSVERPDGSNFTLKIRSTKLEDSAMYFCASSEVQGYTEAFFGQGTRLTVV.

This clonotype was observed once. The V gene is TRBV15, the J gene TRBJ2-1; D gene uncertain. CDR1 and CDR2 from the germline V gene are LNHNV and YYDKDF (reference sequence). Between the trimmed V and J ends, which lost 7 bases and 9 bases, there was a span of 13 bases. The CDR3 is 12 residues long. The CDR3: CATKSSHAEQFF. The DNA of the CDR3 is TGTGCCACCAAGAGTAGTCATGCTGAGCAGTTCTTC.

V usage is TRBV4-3 and J usage is TRBJ1-5; no firm D call. This CDR3 spans 15 amino acids. Germline CDR1 LGHNA, CDR2 YSLEER. V was pared by 1 base and J by 3 bases, with 10 bases between. Here the CDR3 reads CASSQVRAVNQPQHF. CDR3 in DNA: TGCGCCAGCAGCCAAGTGCGGGCAGTCAATCAGCCCCAGCATTTT.

The chain couples TRBV6-1 to TRBJ1-5, with D possibly matching TRBD1 (6 bases). Trimming cost V 2 bases and J 4 bases, with 15 bases left between them. Germline values: CDR1 MNHNS, CDR2 SASEGT. The CDR3 spans 16 residues. In DNA, the CDR3 is TGTGCCAGCAGTGAATCGGCGGGGCAGGGGAATCAGCCCCAGCATTTT. It yields the protein CASSESAGQGNQPQHF.

The chain couples TRBV21-1 to TRBJ1-2; TRBD1 was called by the table and not checked on the DNA. TRBV21-1 is noted as a pseudogene. The CDR3 sequence is 13 residues long. CDR3 in amino acids: CASSKGPHYGYTF. The DNA for the CDR3 is TGTGCCAGCAGCAAAGGTCCCCACTATGGCTACACCTTC.

The rearrangement joins TRBV25-1 to TRBJ2-1; D uncertain. The germline V gene encodes CDR1 MGHDK and CDR2 SYGVNS. The germline V and J ends were trimmed by 4 bases and 5 bases, with 9 bases remaining between them. This CDR3 has 13 amino acids. In nucleotides, the CDR3 is TGTGCCAGCAGTGCCGGTGAAAACAATGAGCAGTTCTTC. Protein: CASSAGENNEQFF.

In this sample, this clonotype turned up once. Here the CDR3 DNA reads TGTGCCAGCAGCCAAGACAAGCCCATAAACACCGGGGAGCTGTTTTTT. Amino acids: CASSQDKPINTGELFF. The rearrangement joins TRBV4-2 to TRBJ2-2; D remains ambiguous. Per germline, CDR1 LGHNA and CDR2 YNFKEQ. V lost 0 bases and J lost 2, with 10 bases in between. This CDR3 has 16 residues.

The genes are TRBV7-6 and TRBJ2-7; the D is unclear. Germline assignment: CDR1 SGHVS and CDR2 FNYEAQ. The CDR3 loop spans 12 amino acids. Trimming took 0 bases from V and 6 from J, leaving 6 bases between them. As DNA, the CDR3 is TGTGCCAGCAGCTTAGCGCTGGCCGAGCAGTACTTC. As protein: CASSLALAEQYF.

The chain links TRBV4-3 to TRBJ2-1; D unresolved. CDR1 and CDR2 from the germline V gene are LGHNA and YSLEER. The CDR3 length is 15 residues. The V and J ends lost 1 base and 6 bases respectively, with 13 bases between them. CDR3 DNA sequence: TGCGCCAGCAGCCAAGCCGGTAGCATTCTCAATGAGCAGTTCTTC. Encoded protein: CASSQAGSILNEQFF.

This rearrangement joins TRBV28 to TRBJ2-7, with D hard to call. CDR1 and CDR2 (germline): MDHEN, SYDVKM. The CDR3 sequence is 11 residues long. Trimming took off 5 bases at V and 6 bases at J, with 8 bases between the two ends. The CDR3 DNA reads as TGTGCCAGCAGTCCGTATCTCGAGCAGTACTTC. It specifies CASSPYLEQYF.

The gene calls are TRBV11-1 and TRBJ1-1; TRBD1 might be the D (5 bases). V dropped 2 bases and J dropped 6 bases, with 16 bases sitting between them. CDR3 length: 15 residues. Germline values: CDR1 SGHAT, CDR2 FQDESV (reference sequence). Written as DNA, the CDR3 is TGTGCCAGCAGCTTATGGGGTGACAGCTCGTCTGAAGCTTTCTTT. This codes for CASSLWGDSSSEAFF.

This clonotype was counted once. The gene calls are TRBV5-1 and TRBJ2-1, with a weak D call TRBD2 (5 bases). V was shortened by 6 bases and J by 2 bases, with 9 bases between the two germline ends. The CDR3 is 13 residues long. Germline V gene lookup returns CDR1 SGHRS and CDR2 YFSETQ. The CDR3 reads CASNEGAYNEQFF. The CDR3 DNA is TGCGCCAGCAATGAGGGAGCCTACAATGAGCAGTTCTTC.

J is TRBJ2-7 and V is TRBV6-2 or TRBV6-3, with 11 bases matching TRBD2. Germline lookup yields CDR1 MNHEY and CDR2 SVGEGT. The CDR3 covers 22 residues. V dropped 2 bases and J dropped 4; count of bases not matched to a gene: 25. The CDR3 is CASSYTQTRRGTSGGPSYEQYF. The CDR3 region has the DNA TGTGCCAGCAGTTACACCCAGACACGGAGGGGGACTAGCGGAGGACCGTCGTACGAGCAGTACTTC.

The chain employs TRBV24-1 and TRBJ2-7; D ambiguous. The CDR3 covers 11 residues. The germline V and J ends were trimmed by 4 bases and 7 bases, with 7 bases remaining between them. The germline V gene has CDR1 KGHDR and CDR2 SFDVKD. CDR3 sequence (DNA): TGTGCCACCAGTGACACTTCTGAGCAGTACTTC. This sequence encodes CATSDTSEQYF.

The chain employs TRBV11-3 and TRBJ2-5; the match to TRBD2 covers 13 bases. With V trimmed by 5 bases and J by 5 bases, 8 bases remained unmatched. This CDR3 contains 16 residues. The V gene's germline CDR1 is SGHNT and CDR2 YENEEA. The CDR3, as DNA: TGTGCCAGCAGCCCGGGACTAGCGGGACCCCGGGAGACCCAGTACTTC. It translates to CASSPGLAGPRETQYF.

The J gene is TRBJ2-7, the V gene TRBV27, with D uncertain. The V end was cut by 8 bases, the J end by 1 base, with 9 bases between. Looked up from germline, CDR1 is MNHEY and CDR2 is SMNVEV (reference sequence). The CDR3 contains 12 residues. The CDR3, as DNA: TGTGCCAGCTTTGCTTCGTCCTACGAGCAGTACTTC. Amino acids: CASFASSYEQYF.

The V and J genes are TRBV19 and TRBJ2-2; D is unresolved. V was trimmed by 5 bases and J by 7 bases, leaving 11 bases between them. Per the germline V gene, CDR1 is LNHDA and CDR2 is SQIVND (reference sequence). The CDR3 runs 13 residues. CDR3 DNA: TGTGCCAGTAGTGCCTCTCAGATCGGGGAGCTGTTTTTT. Translation: CASSASQIGELFF. Drawing the rest from reference TRBV19 and TRBJ2-2, the complete variable domain is DGGITQSPKYLFRKEGQNVTLSCEQNLNHDAMYWYRQDPGQGLRLIYYSQIVNDFQKGDIAEGYSVSREKKESFPLTVTSAQKNPTAFYLCASSASQIGELFFGEGSRLTVL.

This CDR3 is CASSQGLLAGDPYEQYF. The DNA of the CDR3 is TGTGCCAGCAGCCAAGGATTACTAGCGGGAGATCCCTACGAGCAGTACTTC. The V gene is TRBV4-2, the J gene TRBJ2-7; the match to TRBD2 covers 11 bases. This CDR3 has 17 residues. Germline V gene data show CDR1 as LGHNA and CDR2 as YNFKEQ. J was trimmed by 2 bases and V by 1 base; bases with no gene match: 7.

The chain uses TRBV15 and TRBJ2-3, with TRBD2 matching over 7 bases. Germline loops: CDR1 LNHNV, CDR2 YYDKDF (reference sequence). The CDR3 covers 15 residues. The junction had 3 bases not matched to a gene; V was cut back by 1 base and J by 2 bases. For the CDR3, the DNA is TGTGCCACCAGCAGAGCCCGGGGGGACACAGATACGCAGTATTTT. Its protein product is CATSRARGDTDTQYF.

This clonotype was picked up one time. The chain has TRBV12-3 or TRBV12-4 and TRBJ2-5, with D perhaps being TRBD1 or TRBD2 (6 bases each). This CDR3 contains 15 residues. V was pared by 0 bases and J by 4 bases, with 12 bases between. The CDR3 reads CASSLAIGGGETQYF. Written as DNA, the CDR3 is TGTGCCAGCAGTTTAGCGATCGGAGGGGGAGAGACCCAGTACTTC.

V is TRBV11-2 and J is TRBJ1-6; tentatively, D is TRBD1 (5 bases). CDR3 length: 16 amino acids. V was shortened by 1 base and J by 0 bases, with 7 bases between the two germline ends. From germline, CDR1 is SGHAT and CDR2 FQNNGV. The CDR3 DNA sequence: TGTGCCAGCAGCTTAGCGCAGGGCTCCTATAATTCACCCCTCCACTTT. This codes for CASSLAQGSYNSPLHF.

This clonotype has just one count. This sequence joins TRBV20-1 and TRBJ2-5; D is ambiguous. The CDR3 totals 12 residues. CDR1 is DFQATT and CDR2 is SNEGSKA in the germline V gene (reference sequence). Trimming took off 1 base at V and 5 bases at J, with 8 bases between the two ends. The CDR3: CSARGGEETQYF. The CDR3 nucleotides read TGCAGTGCTAGAGGGGGTGAGGAGACCCAGTACTTC.

The rearrangement links TRBV29-1 to TRBJ2-7, with D possibly being TRBD1 (6 bases). CDR3 length equals 12 residues. Trimming pared 4 bases from V and 3 bases from J, leaving 10 bases between. Germline loops: CDR1 SQVTM, CDR2 ANQGSEA. CDR3 residues: CSVATGIYEQYF. DNA for the CDR3: TGCAGCGTTGCCACAGGGATCTACGAGCAGTACTTC.

This rearrangement joins TRBV25-1 to TRBJ2-2; either TRBD1 or TRBD2 may fit D (5 bases each). The CDR3 is 14 residues long. Germline values: CDR1 MGHDK, CDR2 SYGVNS. V was cut by 4 bases and J by 4 bases, with 10 bases left in between. This CDR3 reads CASSAGGGTGELFF. The CDR3 DNA reads as TGTGCCAGCAGTGCGGGTGGGGGCACCGGGGAGCTGTTTTTT.

V and J are TRBV15 and TRBJ1-1; D gene ambiguous. The CDR3 consists of 14 residues. The ends were cut back, 0 bases at V and 6 bases at J, with 11 bases in the middle. From germline, CDR1 is LNHNV and CDR2 YYDKDF (reference sequence). CDR3 sequence reads: CATSREREIAEAFF. Written as DNA, the CDR3 is TGTGCCACCAGCAGAGAGAGGGAAATCGCTGAAGCTTTCTTT.

The chain uses TRBV9 and TRBJ2-7; 8 bases fit TRBD2. The junction had 12 bases not matched to a gene; V was cut back by 4 bases and J by 3 bases. The CDR3 runs to 16 residues. Germline-derived CDR1 and CDR2 are SGDLS and YYNGEE. The CDR3 DNA is TGTGCCAGCAGCTCAGGACTAGCAGATCCAGACTACGAGCAGTACTTC. Translating it yields CASSSGLADPDYEQYF.

V usage is TRBV11-2 and J usage is TRBJ2-7; TRBD1 matches at 7 bases. The CDR3 totals 12 residues. Germline trimming cut 5 bases from V and 4 bases from J; bases unmatched to any gene: 2. In germline, CDR1 is SGHAT, CDR2 FQNNGV. The CDR3 region has the DNA TGTGCCAGCAGCCAGGGGGAATACGAGCAGTACTTC. This codes for CASSQGEYEQYF. Full variable domain (missing parts from reference TRBV11-2 and TRBJ2-7): EAGVAQSPRYKIIEKRQSVAFWCNPISGHATLYWYQQILGQGPKLLIQFQNNGVVDDSQLPKDRFSAERLKGVDSTLKIQPAKLEDSAVYLCASSQGEYEQYFGPGTRLTVT.

The genes are TRBV30 and TRBJ1-6; D remains ambiguous. The germline V and J ends were trimmed by 1 base and 14 bases, with 12 bases remaining between them. The germline CDR1 and CDR2 sequences are GTSNPN and SVGIG (reference sequence). The CDR3 contains 12 residues. The CDR3 DNA follows: TGTGCCTGGAGTGGATATGGTTCGTCCCTCCACTTT. The encoded protein is CAWSGYGSSLHF.